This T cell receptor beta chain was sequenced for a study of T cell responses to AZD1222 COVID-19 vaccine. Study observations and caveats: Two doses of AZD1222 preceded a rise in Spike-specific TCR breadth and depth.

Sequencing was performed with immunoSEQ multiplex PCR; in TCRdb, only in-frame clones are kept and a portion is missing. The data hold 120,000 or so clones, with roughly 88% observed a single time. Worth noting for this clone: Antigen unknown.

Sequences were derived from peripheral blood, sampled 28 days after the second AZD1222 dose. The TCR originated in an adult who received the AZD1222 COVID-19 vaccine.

In nucleotides, the CDR3 is TGTGCCAGCAGTTCCCCGGGAGCGGGGGTCAACACCGGGGAGCTGTTTTTT. Amino acid sequence: CASSSPGAGVNTGELFF. The J gene is TRBJ2-2, the V gene TRBV28, with 8 bases that match TRBD2. Trimming took 4 bases from V and 2 from J; bases not matched to a gene: 9. The germline gives CDR1 MDHEN, CDR2 SYDVKM. CDR3 size: 17 residues.